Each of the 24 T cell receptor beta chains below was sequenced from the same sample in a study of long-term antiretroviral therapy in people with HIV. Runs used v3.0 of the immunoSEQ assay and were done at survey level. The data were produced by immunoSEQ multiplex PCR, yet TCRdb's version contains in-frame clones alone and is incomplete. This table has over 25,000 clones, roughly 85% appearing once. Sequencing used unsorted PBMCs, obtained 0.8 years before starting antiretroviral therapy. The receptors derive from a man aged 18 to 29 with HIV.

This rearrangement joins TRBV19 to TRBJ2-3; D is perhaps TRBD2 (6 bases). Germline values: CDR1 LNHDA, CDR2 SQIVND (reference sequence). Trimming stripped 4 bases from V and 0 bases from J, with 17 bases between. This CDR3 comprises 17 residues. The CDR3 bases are TGTGCCAGTAGTACCCAAATCTCGGGAGTTAGCACAGATACGCAGTATTTT. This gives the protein CASSTQISGVSTDTQYF.

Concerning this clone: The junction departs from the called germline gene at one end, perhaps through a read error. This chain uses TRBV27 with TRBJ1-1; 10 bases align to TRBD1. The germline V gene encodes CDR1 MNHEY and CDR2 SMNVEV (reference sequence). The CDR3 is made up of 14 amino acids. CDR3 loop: CASYSPGQGRSLGF. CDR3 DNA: TGTGCCAGCTACTCACCGGGACAGGGGAGAAGCTTAGGCTTT.

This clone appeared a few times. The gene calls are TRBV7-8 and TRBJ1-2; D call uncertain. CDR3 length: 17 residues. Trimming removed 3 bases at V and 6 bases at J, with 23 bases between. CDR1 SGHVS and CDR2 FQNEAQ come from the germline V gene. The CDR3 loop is CASSFNIIRVLPHGYTF. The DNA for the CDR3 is TGTGCCAGCAGCTTCAACATTATACGGGTTCTTCCCCATGGCTACACCTTC.

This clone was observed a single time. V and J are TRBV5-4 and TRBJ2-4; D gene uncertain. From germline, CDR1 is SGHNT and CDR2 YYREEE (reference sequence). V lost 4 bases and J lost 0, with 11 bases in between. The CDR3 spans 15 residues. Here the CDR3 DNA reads TGTGCCAGCAGCACCGACCACTTAGCCAAAAACATTCAGTACTTC. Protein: CASSTDHLAKNIQYF.

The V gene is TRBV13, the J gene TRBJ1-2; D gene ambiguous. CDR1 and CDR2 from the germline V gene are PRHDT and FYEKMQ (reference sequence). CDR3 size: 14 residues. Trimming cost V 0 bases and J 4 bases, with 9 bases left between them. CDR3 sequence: CASSLGRQLYGYTF. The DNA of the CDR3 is TGTGCCAGCAGCTTAGGCCGGCAGCTCTATGGCTACACCTTC.

The CDR3 coding sequence is TGTGCCAGCAGCCCGACAGGAGGACCCTCCTACAATGAGCAGTTCTTC. Translating it yields CASSPTGGPSYNEQFF. The chain couples TRBV7-9 to TRBJ2-1; the D gene is possibly TRBD1 (6 bases). V gave up 5 bases and J gave up 0 bases, with 14 bases separating them. CDR1 is SEHNR, CDR2 FQNEAQ, per germline (reference sequence). This CDR3 is built from 16 residues.

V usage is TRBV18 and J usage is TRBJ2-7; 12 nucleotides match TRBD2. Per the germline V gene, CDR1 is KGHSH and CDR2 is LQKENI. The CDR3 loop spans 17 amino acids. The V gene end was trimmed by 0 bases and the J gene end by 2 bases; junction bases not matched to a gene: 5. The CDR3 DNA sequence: TGTGCCAGCTCACCACCAACTAGCGGGGGGACTACCTACGAGCAGTACTTC. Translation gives CASSPPTSGGTTYEQYF.

This chain's CDR3 is CASSVAAAADTQYF. CDR3 sequence (DNA): TGTGCCAGCAGCGTAGCGGCAGCGGCAGATACGCAGTATTTT. This chain connects TRBV9 to TRBJ2-3, with a tentative D call TRBD2 (5 bases). Germline loops: CDR1 SGDLS, CDR2 YYNGEE. The CDR3 has 14 residues. Trimming took off 0 bases at V and 4 bases at J, with 9 bases between the two ends.

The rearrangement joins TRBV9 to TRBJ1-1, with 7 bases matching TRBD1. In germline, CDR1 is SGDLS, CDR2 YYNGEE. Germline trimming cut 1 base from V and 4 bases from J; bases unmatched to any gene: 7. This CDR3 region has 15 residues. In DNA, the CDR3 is TGTGCCAGCAGCGTATTAGGGACAGCCCGCACTGAAGCTTTCTTT. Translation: CASSVLGTARTEAFF.

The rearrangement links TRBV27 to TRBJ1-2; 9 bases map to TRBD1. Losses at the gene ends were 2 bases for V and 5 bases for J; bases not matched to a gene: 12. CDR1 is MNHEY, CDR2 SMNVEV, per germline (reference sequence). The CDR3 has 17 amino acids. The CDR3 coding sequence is TGTGCCAGCAGTTTAGTCGGATACGGGACAGGGCCGTATGGCTACACCTTC. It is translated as CASSLVGYGTGPYGYTF.

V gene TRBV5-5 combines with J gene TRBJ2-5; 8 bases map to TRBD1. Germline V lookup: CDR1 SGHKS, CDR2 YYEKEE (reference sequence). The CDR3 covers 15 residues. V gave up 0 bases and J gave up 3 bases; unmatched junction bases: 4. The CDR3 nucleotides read TGTGCCAGCAGCTTGGGGACAGGGCAGGAAGAGACCCAGTACTTC. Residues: CASSLGTGQEETQYF.

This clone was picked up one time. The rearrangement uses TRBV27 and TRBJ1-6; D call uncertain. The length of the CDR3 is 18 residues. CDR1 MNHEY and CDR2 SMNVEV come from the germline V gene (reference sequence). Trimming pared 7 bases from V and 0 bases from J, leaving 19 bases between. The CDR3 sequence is CASTPRGGAGSYNSPLHF. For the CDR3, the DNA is TGTGCCAGCACCCCCCGGGGTGGCGCTGGCTCCTATAATTCACCCCTCCACTTT.

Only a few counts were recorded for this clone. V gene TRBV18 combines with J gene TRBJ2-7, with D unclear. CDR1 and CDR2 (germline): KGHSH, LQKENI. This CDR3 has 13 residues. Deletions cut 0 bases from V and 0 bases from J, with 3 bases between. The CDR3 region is CASSPPSSYEQYF. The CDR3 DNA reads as TGTGCCAGCTCACCACCCTCCTCCTACGAGCAGTACTTC.

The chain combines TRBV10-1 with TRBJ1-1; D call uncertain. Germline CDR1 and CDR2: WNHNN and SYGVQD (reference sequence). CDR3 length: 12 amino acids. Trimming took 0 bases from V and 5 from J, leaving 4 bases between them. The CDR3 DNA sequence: TGCGCCAGCAGTGAGTCGCGGACTGAAGCTTTCTTT. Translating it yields CASSESRTEAFF.

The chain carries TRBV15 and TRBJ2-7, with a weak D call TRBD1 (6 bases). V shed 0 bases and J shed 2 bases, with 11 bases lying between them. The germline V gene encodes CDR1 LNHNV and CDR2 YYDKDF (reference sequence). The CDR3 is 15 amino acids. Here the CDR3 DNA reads TGTGCCACCAGCAGAGATCTGGGACAAGCCTACGAGCAGTACTTC. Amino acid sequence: CATSRDLGQAYEQYF.

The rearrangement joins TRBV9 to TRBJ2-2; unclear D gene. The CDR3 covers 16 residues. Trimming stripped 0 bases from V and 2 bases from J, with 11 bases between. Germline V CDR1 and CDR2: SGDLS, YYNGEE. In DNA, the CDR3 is TGTGCCAGCAGCGTAGATCCAAGTGGAAACACCGGGGAGCTGTTTTTT. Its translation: CASSVDPSGNTGELFF.

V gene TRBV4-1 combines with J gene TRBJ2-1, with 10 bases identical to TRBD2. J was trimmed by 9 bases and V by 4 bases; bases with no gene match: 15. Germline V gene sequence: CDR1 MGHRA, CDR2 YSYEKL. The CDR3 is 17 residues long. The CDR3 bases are TGCGCCAGCAGCCGCTCGGGACTAGCGAGTTCATCTAGTGAGCAGTTCTTC. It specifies CASSRSGLASSSSEQFF.

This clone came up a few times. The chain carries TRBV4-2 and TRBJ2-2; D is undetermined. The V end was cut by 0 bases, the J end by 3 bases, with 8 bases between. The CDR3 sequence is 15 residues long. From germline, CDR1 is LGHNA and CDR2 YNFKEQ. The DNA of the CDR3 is TGTGCCAGCAGCCAAGATATCGACCACACCGGGGAGCTGTTTTTT. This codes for CASSQDIDHTGELFF.

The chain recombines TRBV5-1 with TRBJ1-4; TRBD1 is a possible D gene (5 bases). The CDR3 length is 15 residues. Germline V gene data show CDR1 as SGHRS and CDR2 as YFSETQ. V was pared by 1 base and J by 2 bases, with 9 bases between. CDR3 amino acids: CASSLSGQTNEKLFF. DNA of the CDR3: TGCGCCAGCAGCTTGTCGGGGCAGACTAATGAAAAACTGTTTTTT.

The CDR3 nucleotides are TGTGCCAGCAGCTTTCAGACAGGGGCAGTCAACACCATATATTTT. Its protein product is CASSFQTGAVNTIYF. J is TRBJ1-3 and V is TRBV7-6; 8 nucleotides match TRBD1. Germline V gives CDR1 SGHVS, CDR2 FNYEAQ. J was trimmed by 7 bases and V by 3 bases; bases with no gene match: 8. The CDR3 runs 15 residues. The entire variable domain, with the rest obtained from reference TRBV7-6 and TRBJ1-3, is as follows: GAGVSQSPRYKVTKRGQDVALRCDPISGHVSLYWYRQALGQGPEFLTYFNYEAQQDKSGLPNDRFSAERPEGSISTLTIQRTEQRDSAMYRCASSFQTGAVNTIYFGEGSWLTVV.

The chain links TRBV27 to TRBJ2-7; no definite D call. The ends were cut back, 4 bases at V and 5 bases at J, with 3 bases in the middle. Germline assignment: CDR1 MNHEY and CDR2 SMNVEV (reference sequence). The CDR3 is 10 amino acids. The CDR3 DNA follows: TGTGCCAGCAGTTACCACGAGCAGTACTTC. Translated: CASSYHEQYF.

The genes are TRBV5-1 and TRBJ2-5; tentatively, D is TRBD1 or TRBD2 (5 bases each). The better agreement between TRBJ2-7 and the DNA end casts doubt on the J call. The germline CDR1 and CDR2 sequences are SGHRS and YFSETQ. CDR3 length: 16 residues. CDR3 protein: CASSWGTARASYEQYF. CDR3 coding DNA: TGCGCCAGCAGCTGGGGGACCGCCAGGGCCTCCTACGAGCAGTACTTC.

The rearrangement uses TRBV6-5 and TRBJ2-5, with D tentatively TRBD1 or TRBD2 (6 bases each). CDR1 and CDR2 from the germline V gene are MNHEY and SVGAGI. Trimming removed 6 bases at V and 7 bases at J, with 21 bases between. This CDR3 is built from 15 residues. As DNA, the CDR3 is TGTGCCAGCAGCTCTTTCCGGGACAACGGGGGGACCCAGTACTTC. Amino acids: CASSSFRDNGGTQYF.

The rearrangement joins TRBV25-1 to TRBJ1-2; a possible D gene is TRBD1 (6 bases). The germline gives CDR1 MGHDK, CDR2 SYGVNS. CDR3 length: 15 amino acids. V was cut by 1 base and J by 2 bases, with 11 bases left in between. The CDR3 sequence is CASSESGARNYGYTF. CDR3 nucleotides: TGTGCCAGCAGTGAATCGGGGGCTAGGAACTATGGCTACACCTTC.